These 25 T cell receptor beta chains were all obtained from the same sample, sequenced in a study of post-analysis software for immune sequencing data. For these receptors, no antigen is known. Whole-study findings and limits: Higher frequency in patients than in controls was seen for roughly five TRBV segments, with TRBV5-6, TRBV5-1 and TRBV20-1 among them.

The TCR beta cDNA libraries contained unique molecular identifiers. TCRdb ran MiXCR on the PCR reads and lists one entry per CDR3 protein. Of approximately 440,000 distinct CDR3 sequences listed, under 55% are singletons. Sequencing input: blood. The receptors were gathered from a girl aged 5-17 years with multiple sclerosis.

The chain couples TRBV20-1 to TRBJ2-5; D unresolved. The CDR3 covers 15 residues. Deletions cut 7 bases from V and 0 bases from J, with 18 bases between. Per germline, CDR1 DFQATT and CDR2 SNEGSKA (reference sequence). The DNA of the CDR3 is TGCAGTGTCATCCCCCTGACACGATACCAAGAGACCCAGTACTTC. Encoded protein: CSVIPLTRYQETQYF.

The J gene is TRBJ2-3, the V gene TRBV5-1, with a tentative D call TRBD2 (6 bases). CDR3 length: 16 residues. V was clipped by 0 bases and J by 4 bases, with 15 bases between them. Germline V CDR1 and CDR2: SGHRS, YFSETQ. DNA of the CDR3: TGCGCCAGCAGCTTGGATTCTAGCGAGGTCGCAGATACGCAGTATTTT. Translation gives CASSLDSSEVADTQYF.

The chain links TRBV28 to TRBJ2-7; D ambiguous. The germline gives CDR1 MDHEN, CDR2 SYDVKM. V was cut by 8 bases and J by 0 bases, with 14 bases left in between. This CDR3 is 14 amino acids long. In nucleotides, the CDR3 is TGTGCCAGCGGCTACTTACACAACTCCTACGAGCAGTACTTC. Translated, it gives CASGYLHNSYEQYF.

This clonotype occurred many times. V is TRBV10-3 and J is TRBJ2-3; 8 bases are shared with TRBD2. Germline V gives CDR1 ENHRY, CDR2 SYGVKD. The CDR3 length is 16 residues. V was pared by 3 bases and J by 2 bases, with 7 bases of the junction left unmatched. The CDR3 here is CAISERVAGSTDTQYF. The CDR3 DNA follows: TGTGCCATCAGTGAAAGGGTAGCGGGATCCACAGATACGCAGTATTTT.

Concerning this clonotype itself: This likely comes from a read error, as the CDR3 has no conserved phenylalanine or tryptophan at its end. This chain uses TRBV29-1 with TRBJ2-3, with a tentative D call TRBD1 (6 bases). The germline gives CDR1 SQVTM, CDR2 ANQGSEA. Trimming took 3 bases from V and 5 from J, leaving 15 bases between them. The length of the CDR3 is 14 residues. The CDR3 reads CSVDDQGLEDTQYV. The CDR3 DNA is TGCAGCGTTGATGACCAGGGGTTGGAAGATACGCAGTATGTT.

The gene calls are TRBV9 and TRBJ2-3, with D possibly TRBD2 on 5 matching bases. This CDR3 has 15 residues. V lost 1 base and J 0 bases, leaving 9 bases between the germline ends. Germline CDR1 SGDLS, CDR2 YYNGEE. CDR3 sequence reads: CASSVLDSSTDTQYF. The CDR3 nucleotides are TGTGCCAGCAGCGTATTGGACTCTAGCACAGATACGCAGTATTTT.

This clonotype was observed a handful of times. This rearrangement joins TRBV12-3 or TRBV12-4 to TRBJ2-3, with 8 bases identical to TRBD1. J was trimmed by 5 bases and V by 3 bases; bases with no gene match: 7. This CDR3 contains 15 residues. DNA of the CDR3: TGTGCCAGCAGTTTCGCGCAGGGGGCGAGAGATACGCAGTATTTT. Protein product: CASSFAQGARDTQYF.

The CDR3 loop is CASSQAGEGNSPLHF. CDR3 nucleotide sequence: TGTGCCAGCAGCCAGGCAGGGGAGGGTAATTCACCCCTCCACTTT. The chain employs TRBV3-1 and TRBJ1-6, with TRBD1 as a possible D gene (6 bases). The CDR3 length is 15 residues. Trimming took 3 bases from V and 6 from J, leaving 12 bases between them. Germline V lookup: CDR1 LGHDT, CDR2 YNNKEL (reference sequence).

V and J are TRBV6-5 and TRBJ2-4, with D hard to call. The J call is uncertain, as TRBJ2-7 better fits the DNA end. Germline loops: CDR1 MNHEY, CDR2 SVGAGI. CDR3 size: 11 residues. This CDR3 is CASRQPREQYF. CDR3 coding DNA: TGTGCCAGCAGGCAACCCCGCGAGCAGTACTTC.

The sample holds a few counts of this clonotype. The V and J genes are TRBV12-3 or TRBV12-4 and TRBJ2-5; D may correspond to TRBD1 or TRBD2 (6 bases each). V lost 2 bases and J 2 bases, leaving 12 bases between the germline ends. The CDR3 consists of 15 residues. The CDR3 loop reads CASSLMGAGQETQYF. The CDR3 DNA reads as TGTGCCAGCAGTTTAATGGGGGCGGGACAAGAGACCCAGTACTTC.

This chain links TRBV7-9 with TRBJ2-3, with D maybe TRBD1 (5 bases). CDR1 SEHNR and CDR2 FQNEAQ come from the germline V gene (reference sequence). The CDR3 consists of 14 residues. Trimming left V 1 base short and J 4 bases short, with 9 bases between. CDR3 in DNA: TGTGCCAGCAGCTTAGTCAGGGTACCAGATACGCAGTATTTT. Protein: CASSLVRVPDTQYF.

This clonotype was observed many times. The chain couples TRBV12-3 or TRBV12-4 to TRBJ1-2; TRBD1 is a possible D gene (6 bases). V was clipped by 2 bases and J by 1 base, with 11 bases between them. CDR3 length: 15 amino acids. The CDR3 here is CASSLSGGLNYGYTF. The CDR3 nucleotides are TGTGCCAGCAGTTTATCCGGGGGGCTTAACTATGGCTACACCTTC.

This clonotype was counted a few times. The chain recombines TRBV5-1 with TRBJ2-7, with no clear D. The CDR3 runs 15 residues. Trimming took 0 bases from V and 1 from J, leaving 11 bases between them. Per germline, CDR1 SGHRS and CDR2 YFSETQ. CDR3 bases: TGCGCCAGCAGCTTGGGACGGATTTCTTCCTACGAGCAGTACTTC. Translating it yields CASSLGRISSYEQYF.

The V call is TRBV25-1, the J call TRBJ2-5; TRBD2 matches 9 bases. CDR3 length: 14 residues. V dropped 6 bases and J dropped 11; count of bases not matched to a gene: 13. The germline V gene has CDR1 MGHDK and CDR2 SYGVNS. CDR3 sequence: CASSIAGAFTEQYF. For the CDR3, the DNA is TGTGCCAGCAGCATAGCGGGAGCCTTTACTGAGCAGTACTTC. The full variable domain, in which reference TRBV25-1 and TRBJ2-5 provide the parts outside the CDR3, is EADIYQTPRYLVIGTGKKITLECSQTMGHDKMYWYQQDPGMELHLIHYSYGVNSTEKGDLSSESTVSRIRTEHFPLTLESARPSHTSQYLCASSIAGAFTEQYFGPGTRLLVL.

This clonotype was detected only a few times. This sequence joins TRBV2 and TRBJ2-1; TRBD1 agrees at 9 bases. With 5 bases clipped from V and 6 bases from J, the junction kept 8 bases outside the gene matches. The CDR3 runs 15 residues. Per germline, CDR1 SNHLY and CDR2 FYNNEI. CDR3 sequence: CASSFRDRVVNEQFF. The CDR3 nucleotides read TGTGCCAGCAGTTTCCGGGACAGGGTTGTCAATGAGCAGTTCTTC. Complete variable domain (other parts from reference TRBV2 and TRBJ2-1): EPEVTQTPSHQVTQMGQEVILRCVPISNHLYFYWYRQILGQKVEFLVSFYNNEISEKSEIFDDQFSVERPDGSNFTLKIRSTKLEDSAMYFCASSFRDRVVNEQFFGPGTRLTVL.

This clonotype occurred once. V is TRBV5-1 and J is TRBJ2-1; TRBD2 agrees at 8 bases. CDR3 length equals 16 residues. The junction had 6 bases not matched to a gene; V was cut back by 4 bases and J by 0 bases. Germline-derived CDR1 and CDR2 are SGHRS and YFSETQ. The DNA for the CDR3 is TGCGCCAGCAGCAAAAACAGCGGGAGCTCCTACAATGAGCAGTTCTTC. This encodes CASSKNSGSSYNEQFF.

This clonotype was observed at least ten times. J is TRBJ1-2 and V is TRBV27, with D perhaps TRBD1 (6 bases). The CDR3 runs 13 residues. Trimming left V 8 bases short and J 5 bases short, with 15 bases between. Germline assignment: CDR1 MNHEY and CDR2 SMNVEV (reference sequence). The CDR3 DNA is TGTGCCAGCTCGAGGGGGGGTCGGTATGGCTACACCTTC. Translating gives CASSRGGRYGYTF.

This clonotype was seen more than once but under ten times. The chain uses TRBV29-1 and TRBJ1-2; 11 nucleotides match TRBD1. V lost 3 bases to trimming and J lost 7 bases; unmatched junction nucleotides: 7. This CDR3 has 14 residues. CDR1 is SQVTM and CDR2 is ANQGSEA in the germline V gene. CDR3 amino acids: CSVDTDRGQGGYTF. CDR3 in DNA: TGCAGCGTTGATACGGACAGGGGGCAAGGTGGCTACACCTTC.

This sequence joins TRBV11-1 and TRBJ2-1; 7 positions agree with TRBD1. Germline V lookup: CDR1 SGHAT, CDR2 FQDESV (reference sequence). V lost 5 bases, J lost 7 bases, and 11 bases stayed unmatched. This CDR3 has 15 residues. CDR3 DNA sequence: TGTGCCAGCAGCCGCACAGGGGATACTAGGAATGAGCAGTTCTTC. Protein: CASSRTGDTRNEQFF.

A single count supports this clonotype. V gene TRBV11-3 combines with J gene TRBJ2-2; D ambiguous. V was clipped by 5 bases and J by 0 bases, with 13 bases between them. CDR1 is SGHNT, CDR2 YENEEA, per germline. This CDR3 is 16 amino acids long. CDR3 in amino acids: CASSGNGRSNTGELFF. The CDR3 DNA reads as TGTGCCAGCAGCGGAAACGGACGGTCGAACACCGGGGAGCTGTTTTTT.

The genes are TRBV6-5 and TRBJ1-1; a weak D match, TRBD1 (5 bases). This CDR3 spans 14 amino acids. Trimming left V 4 bases short and J 1 base short, with 10 bases between. Germline V gene lookup returns CDR1 MNHEY and CDR2 SVGAGI. The CDR3 region is CASSFGTANTEAFF. CDR3 DNA sequence: TGTGCCAGCAGTTTTGGGACGGCGAACACTGAAGCTTTCTTT.

The rearrangement uses TRBV27 and TRBJ1-1, with 9 nucleotides matching TRBD1. V dropped 3 bases and J dropped 6; count of bases not matched to a gene: 8. The CDR3 covers 15 residues. Germline V CDR1 and CDR2: MNHEY, SMNVEV (reference sequence). The CDR3, as DNA: TGTGCCAGCAGTTTCCTCGGACAGGGGAGCGCTGAAGCTTTCTTT. Amino acid sequence: CASSFLGQGSAEAFF.

This clonotype was observed a few times. CDR3 sequence: CASSSPGGGRQFF. CDR3 nucleotides: TGTGCCAGCAGTTCTCCAGGAGGAGGCAGGCAGTTCTTC. The chain couples TRBV6-5 to TRBJ2-1, with D perhaps TRBD2 (5 bases). Trimming shortened V by 4 bases and J by 12 bases, and 16 bases separated the two germline ends. This CDR3 is built from 13 residues. The V gene's germline CDR1 is MNHEY and CDR2 SVGAGI.

This chain joins TRBV29-1 and TRBJ2-3; TRBD2 is a possible D gene (7 bases). Germline-derived CDR1 and CDR2 are SQVTM and ANQGSEA. The V end lost 2 bases, the J end lost 0 bases, and 12 bases lay between the germline ends. The length of the CDR3 is 15 residues. The CDR3 DNA reads TGCAGCGTTGAATTCCGGGGGGCGAGCACAGATACGCAGTATTTT. It translates to CSVEFRGASTDTQYF.

The rearrangement joins TRBV4-2 to TRBJ2-7, with 10 nucleotides matching TRBD2. V was clipped by 1 base and J by 0 bases; unmatched bases: 12. There are 19 residues in the CDR3. CDR1 and CDR2 from the germline V gene are LGHNA and YNFKEQ. The DNA of the CDR3 is TGTGCCAGCAGCCAAGGGAAGGGGGCTAGCGGGAGCCACTCCTACGAGCAGTACTTC. Its protein is CASSQGKGASGSHSYEQYF.